Below are 16 T cell receptor beta chains sequenced from a single sample in a study of patients and donors after allogeneic stem cell transplantation. Via MiXCR, TCRdb re-called the RT-PCR reads, giving one row per CDR3 protein. This sample has some 880,000 distinct CDR3 sequences, with roughly 17% found just once. The sequencing sample was made of blood, either unsorted or a sorted T cell fraction (not recorded which). These receptors were obtained from a human donor who was either an allogeneic HSCT recipient or a stem cell or donor lymphocyte infusion donor (not recorded which). It is not recorded whose cells these are; they may come from a transplant donor.

This clonotype occurred a few times. The chain couples TRBV9 to TRBJ2-1; D may be TRBD1 or TRBD2 (5 bases each). Germline V gene data show CDR1 as SGDLS and CDR2 as YYNGEE. V was trimmed by 2 bases and J by 8 bases, leaving 11 bases between them. The length of the CDR3 is 13 residues. This chain's CDR3 is CASSVGPGHEQFF. CDR3 coding DNA: TGTGCCAGCAGCGTGGGACCGGGCCATGAGCAGTTCTTC.

This clonotype turned up a few times. The chain joins TRBV6-2 or TRBV6-3 to TRBJ1-1; D gene unclear. V lost 0 bases and J 11 bases, leaving 7 bases between the germline ends. CDR3 size: 11 residues. Germline V gene lookup returns CDR1 MNHEY and CDR2 SVGEGT. CDR3 in amino acids: CASSYSRGAFF. CDR3 nucleotide sequence: TGTGCCAGCAGTTACTCCCGTGGTGCTTTCTTT.

This clonotype occurred many times. J is TRBJ1-1 and V is TRBV27, with 8 bases identical to TRBD1. Germline CDR1 reads MNHEY; CDR2 reads SMNVEV (reference sequence). This CDR3 is built from 14 residues. V was pared by 6 bases and J by 0 bases, with 3 bases of the junction left unmatched. The CDR3 sequence is CASSSTGVNTEAFF. DNA for the CDR3: TGTGCCAGCAGCTCGACAGGGGTGAACACTGAAGCTTTCTTT.

The chain is built from TRBV20-1 and TRBJ2-4, with D maybe TRBD1 (5 bases). Trimming pared 0 bases from V and 10 bases from J, leaving 10 bases between. The length of the CDR3 is 12 residues. CDR1 and CDR2 (germline): DFQATT, SNEGSKA (reference sequence). In nucleotides, the CDR3 is TGCAGTGCTAGAGATGACAGCTTGATTCAGTACTTC. Protein sequence: CSARDDSLIQYF.

The gene calls are TRBV27 and TRBJ2-7, with TRBD1 matching over 7 bases. Germline V gives CDR1 MNHEY, CDR2 SMNVEV (reference sequence). The trim removed 5 bases at V and 2 bases at J, leaving 12 bases unmatched. The CDR3 is 16 residues long. The CDR3 DNA is TGTGCCAGCAGTCGCACAGACAGGGTTTTGGCCTACGAGCAGTACTTC. It encodes CASSRTDRVLAYEQYF.

J is TRBJ2-5 and V is TRBV10-2, with 11 positions matching TRBD2. CDR1 WSHSY and CDR2 SAAADI come from the germline V gene. The CDR3 is 17 residues long. The junction had 6 bases not matched to a gene; V was cut back by 2 bases and J by 1 base. CDR3 amino acids: CASSEATSGRLQETQYF. CDR3 bases: TGCGCCAGCAGTGAGGCAACTAGCGGGAGACTCCAAGAGACCCAGTACTTC.

This clonotype appeared a single time. In nucleotides, the CDR3 is TGCGCCAGCAGCTCCGGACAGATCGGGGGCACTGAAGCTTTCTTT. Protein product: CASSSGQIGGTEAFF. The chain uses TRBV5-1 and TRBJ1-1; the D gene is possibly TRBD1 (6 bases). Germline loops: CDR1 SGHRS, CDR2 YFSETQ. The V and J ends lost 3 bases and 4 bases respectively, with 16 bases between them. CDR3 length: 15 residues.

This clonotype was detected ten times or more. The chain's CDR3 is CASSQVGTGLNEQFF. In DNA, the CDR3 is TGTGCCAGCAGCCAAGTGGGGACAGGGCTCAATGAGCAGTTCTTC. The V and J genes are TRBV4-2 and TRBJ2-1, with 9 bases identical to TRBD1. The CDR3 runs to 15 residues. The ends lost 1 base at V and 6 bases at J; junction bases unmatched: 4. CDR1 is LGHNA and CDR2 is YNFKEQ in the germline V gene.

This clonotype has a handful of counts. The V call is TRBV9, the J call TRBJ1-1; tentative D call: TRBD1 (5 bases). The CDR3 totals 15 residues. Trimming removed 2 bases from V and 3 bases from J, with 14 bases in between. The germline V gene has CDR1 SGDLS and CDR2 YYNGEE. The CDR3 DNA follows: TGTGCCAGCAGCGTTCAGCCGGGACCCCACACTGAAGCTTTCTTT. Its protein is CASSVQPGPHTEAFF.

DNA of the CDR3: TGCGCCAGCAGCTTAGAGCCGCGGGGGGGCGTCACCGGGGAGCTGTTTTTT. It codes for CASSLEPRGGVTGELFF. V gene TRBV5-1 combines with J gene TRBJ2-2; 9 positions match TRBD2. Germline assignment: CDR1 SGHRS and CDR2 YFSETQ. V gave up 2 bases and J gave up 4 bases; unmatched junction bases: 9. The CDR3 consists of 17 residues.

There are a few counts of this clonotype. The chain is built from TRBV6-5 and TRBJ2-7, with D possibly TRBD1 on 6 matching bases. Germline V gives CDR1 MNHEY, CDR2 SVGAGI. The CDR3 length is 15 residues. Trimming shortened V by 2 bases and J by 6 bases, and 17 bases separated the two germline ends. The CDR3 coding sequence is TGTGCCAGCAGTTACCAAGGGGACAAACTGCTCGAGCAGTACTTC. Its translation: CASSYQGDKLLEQYF.

The rearrangement uses TRBV19 and TRBJ1-5, with a possible D match to TRBD1 (5 bases). This CDR3 has 16 residues. The ends were cut back, 1 base at V and 2 bases at J, with 12 bases in the middle. Germline CDR1 reads LNHDA; CDR2 reads SQIVND (reference sequence). The CDR3 bases are TGTGCCAGTAGTATAGTAGGTCTAGGGGGCAATCAGCCCCAGCATTTT. It encodes CASSIVGLGGNQPQHF. Full variable domain (missing parts from reference TRBV19 and TRBJ1-5): DGGITQSPKYLFRKEGQNVTLSCEQNLNHDAMYWYRQDPGQGLRLIYYSQIVNDFQKGDIAEGYSVSREKKESFPLTVTSAQKNPTAFYLCASSIVGLGGNQPQHFGDGTRLSIL.

This clonotype was observed a few times. This chain links TRBV15 with TRBJ2-1; TRBD2 agrees at 9 bases. The germline V gene encodes CDR1 LNHNV and CDR2 YYDKDF (reference sequence). CDR3 length: 18 residues. The ends lost 0 bases at V and 1 base at J; junction bases unmatched: 7. This CDR3 is CATSRDLSGRKSYNEQFF. DNA of the CDR3: TGTGCCACCAGCAGAGACCTCAGCGGGAGGAAGTCCTACAATGAGCAGTTCTTC.

V and J are TRBV20-1 and TRBJ1-1, with D uncertain. The V gene's germline CDR1 is DFQATT and CDR2 SNEGSKA (reference sequence). The CDR3 is 14 residues long. The ends were cut back, 1 base at V and 0 bases at J, with 9 bases in the middle. The CDR3: CSARAGSLNTEAFF. The CDR3 nucleotides read TGCAGTGCTAGAGCGGGCAGTTTGAACACTGAAGCTTTCTTT.

V and J are TRBV2 and TRBJ2-5; possibly TRBD1 or TRBD2 for D (5 bases each). There are 14 residues in the CDR3. CDR1 and CDR2 (germline): SNHLY, FYNNEI. Trimming left V 8 bases short and J 1 base short, with 14 bases between. CDR3 amino acids: CASAPGRPQETQYF. Here the CDR3 DNA reads TGTGCCAGCGCCCCGGGACGACCCCAAGAGACCCAGTACTTC.

J is TRBJ2-2 and V is TRBV5-1; 10 bases match TRBD2. Germline loops: CDR1 SGHRS, CDR2 YFSETQ. The CDR3 length is 17 residues. Trimming removed 2 bases from V and 5 bases from J; junction bases left unmatched: 9. The CDR3 protein is CASSLPSGRAVTGELFF. Written as DNA, the CDR3 is TGCGCCAGCAGCTTACCAAGCGGGAGGGCAGTTACCGGGGAGCTGTTTTTT.